This T cell receptor beta chain was found in a study of shared clonotypes between healthy human individuals. The study's findings and limits: Larger richness was generally estimated for naive than memory subsets.

Libraries were prepared by immunoSEQ multiplex PCR; TCRdb keeps only in-frame clonotypes and omits some of them. The sample records around 610,000 clones, around 96% being singletons. Worth noting for this clone: Its antigen is undetermined.

Germline V gives CDR1 MNHEY, CDR2 SVGAGI. There are 14 residues in the CDR3. Between the trimmed V and J ends, which lost 6 bases and 2 bases, there was a span of 13 bases. Naive CD8 isolation took CD45RO-negative cells positively selected for CCR7 and excluded terminally differentiated effector memory CD45RA+ cells. This chain connects TRBV6-5 to TRBJ2-5; D is possibly TRBD2 (6 bases). The source is a woman under 40 in good health. Sequencing was carried out using naive CD8+ T cells sorted from blood. Here the CDR3 DNA reads TGTGCCAGCAGGCCCCCGGGACTGCAAGAGACCCAGTACTTC. Protein: CASRPPGLQETQYF.